The 5 T cell receptor beta chains below all came from one sample that was sequenced in a study of blood T cells in healthy people across ages. Together with a sample-barcoded 5' primer, a J-beta primer mix was included in a second PCR lasting about 7 to 11 cycles. TCRdb ran MiXCR on the 5' RACE reads and lists one entry per CDR3 protein. In the table there are about 970,000 distinct CDR3 sequences, around 54% of which are singletons. The sample consisted of blood. The origin of the receptors is a woman in her fifties or sixties in good health.

The chain couples TRBV7-9 to TRBJ1-2, with D maybe TRBD1 (6 bases). V lost 4 bases and J lost 4, with 13 bases in between. Germline assignment: CDR1 SEHNR and CDR2 FQNEAQ (reference sequence). This CDR3 has 14 residues. CDR3 protein: CASSSKGDGYGYTF. In DNA, the CDR3 is TGTGCCAGCAGCTCCAAGGGGGACGGCTATGGCTACACCTTC.

This clonotype has only one observation. This rearrangement joins TRBV20-1 to TRBJ2-3; D is perhaps TRBD2 (6 bases). V gave up 3 bases and J gave up 2 bases, with 18 bases separating them. Per germline, CDR1 DFQATT and CDR2 SNEGSKA (reference sequence). This CDR3 has 16 amino acids. The DNA of the CDR3 is TGCAGTGCTAGGCCCGTTCTGGCGGGATCCACAGATACGCAGTATTTT. The encoded protein is CSARPVLAGSTDTQYF.

The chain is built from TRBV3-1 and TRBJ2-7; possible D gene TRBD1, 5 bases. V was shortened by 1 base and J by 7 bases, with 14 bases between the two germline ends. CDR1 is LGHDT and CDR2 is YNNKEL in the germline V gene (reference sequence). This CDR3 comprises 14 residues. The chain's CDR3 is CASSQAPRVNEQYF. The CDR3 DNA sequence: TGTGCCAGCAGCCAAGCCCCCAGGGTCAATGAGCAGTACTTC.

This chain links TRBV28 with TRBJ2-7; D is uncertain. The germline CDR1 and CDR2 sequences are MDHEN and SYDVKM. Deletions cut 1 base from V and 4 bases from J, with 23 bases between. The CDR3 has 18 amino acids. This CDR3 is CASSLYPLPSSRLYEQYF. Written as DNA, the CDR3 is TGTGCCAGCAGTTTATATCCCCTCCCGTCCAGTCGGCTATACGAGCAGTACTTC.

The chain joins TRBV18 to TRBJ2-3, with D unresolved. Trimming shortened V by 4 bases and J by 6 bases, and 11 bases separated the two germline ends. Germline CDR1 reads KGHSH; CDR2 reads LQKENI. The CDR3 has 13 residues. The CDR3 region has the DNA TGTGCCAGCTCACTTGCGAACGGGGATACGCAGTATTTT. It codes for CASSLANGDTQYF.